This T cell receptor (beta chain) emerged from a study of cytotoxic CD8 clonotypes in ibrutinib-treated CLL. Study context: Response samples came after a median about 12 months of treatment, range 6 to 36.

The CDR3 loop spans 16 amino acids. V lost 4 bases and J lost 5, with 17 bases in between. CDR1 SGHDN and CDR2 FVKESK come from the germline V gene. Concerning this clone itself: Its antigen is not identified.

The planned depth of sequencing spanned 1 in 200,000 to 1 in 1 million T cells. The repertoire was sequenced with immunoSEQ multiplex PCR; TCRdb's copy has only in-frame clones and lacks some. In the table there are under 300,000 clones, about 72% of which are singletons. Findings of the study overall: At baseline, clonality was higher than in age-matched healthy donors and correlated with CD8+ counts.

The TCR was taken from a human donor with chronic lymphocytic leukemia. The chain combines TRBV14 with TRBJ1-4; a possible D gene is TRBD1 (6 bases). The material was PBMCs, obtained at disease progression, from a patient treated with ibrutinib. The CDR3 region has the DNA TGTGCCAGCAGCCCGTTGACGGGACAACTAAATGAAAAACTGTTTTTT. It yields the protein CASSPLTGQLNEKLFF.